The rows below give T cell receptor beta chains drawn from one sample of a study of T cells in Graves' hyperthyroidism and ophthalmopathy. Using its own MiXCR run on the multiplex PCR reads, TCRdb lists one record per CDR3 protein. This sample has 300,000 to 450,000 distinct CDR3 sequences, with under 15% found just once. Input material: blood. Receptors originate from a young woman with Graves' hyperthyroidism. The CDR3 runs from the conserved cysteine through the conserved F or W. Each record gives: V gene, clone size, D gene, J gene, CDR3 DNA, CDR3 protein. A D gene is named only where the DNA matches it firmly. Expanded clones get a size class; other rows say once, few or many, or leave the size out.

V gene: TRBV2; clone size: NA; D gene: NA; J gene: TRBJ1-2; CDR3 DNA: TGTGCCAGCAGACAATATCGTGACTATGGCTACACCTTC; CDR3 protein: CASRQYRDYGYTF
V gene: TRBV29-1; clone size: NA; D gene: TRBD2; J gene: TRBJ2-7; CDR3 DNA: TGCAGCGTTGATCTAGCGGGAGCCCACGAGCAGTACTTC; CDR3 protein: CSVDLAGAHEQYF
V gene: TRBV24-1; clone size: NA; D gene: TRBD2; J gene: TRBJ2-1; CDR3 DNA: TGTGCCACACGGACTAGCGGGAGGTCCGACTCCTACAATGAGCAGTTCTTC; CDR3 protein: CATRTSGRSDSYNEQFF
V gene: TRBV2; clone size: NA; D gene: TRBD1; J gene: TRBJ1-3; CDR3 DNA: TGTGCCAGCACGTGGGACAGCTCGAGCTCTGGAAACACCATATATTTT; CDR3 protein: CASTWDSSSSGNTIYF
V gene: TRBV24-1; clone size: NA; D gene: NA; J gene: TRBJ2-7; CDR3 DNA: TGTGCCACCAGTGATTACGACAGCTACGAGCAGTACTTC; CDR3 protein: CATSDYDSYEQYF
V gene: TRBV28; clone size: few; D gene: NA; J gene: TRBJ1-1; CDR3 DNA: TGTGCCAGCAGATCGAGTATGGACACTGAAGCTTTCTTT; CDR3 protein: CASRSSMDTEAFF
V gene: TRBV13; clone size: many; D gene: TRBD2; J gene: TRBJ2-7; CDR3 DNA: TGTGCCAGCAGCTTCCCTAGCGGGAGTAGCTACGAGCAGTACTTC; CDR3 protein: CASSFPSGSSYEQYF
V gene: TRBV5-1; clone size: few; D gene: NA; J gene: TRBJ1-2; CDR3 DNA: TGCGCCAGCAGCTCTCTGATCGGGTATGGCTACACCTTC; CDR3 protein: CASSSLIGYGYTF
V gene: TRBV5-6; clone size: NA; D gene: NA; J gene: TRBJ2-2; CDR3 DNA: TGTGCCAGCAGCTCCGGACACCTCACCGGGGAGCTGTTTTTT; CDR3 protein: CASSSGHLTGELFF
V gene: TRBV27; clone size: many; D gene: TRBD2; J gene: TRBJ2-7; CDR3 DNA: TGTGCCAGCAGGAGACTAGCGGGAGAGGTCTACGAGCAGTACTTC; CDR3 protein: CASRRLAGEVYEQYF
V gene: TRBV27; clone size: NA; D gene: TRBD1; J gene: TRBJ2-3; CDR3 DNA: TGTGCCGGCGGACAGGGGAGAGCAGATACGCAGTATTTT; CDR3 protein: CAGGQGRADTQYF
V gene: TRBV5-8; clone size: NA; D gene: NA; J gene: TRBJ1-5; CDR3 DNA: TGTGCCAGCAGCCGCGGTGGGGAGATTTCGGGCAATCAGCCCCAGCATTTT; CDR3 protein: CASSRGGEISGNQPQHF
V gene: TRBV24-1; clone size: NA; D gene: NA; J gene: TRBJ1-2; CDR3 DNA: TGTGCCACCAGTACTGGATCAGGGAATGGCTACACCTTC; CDR3 protein: CATSTGSGNGYTF
V gene: TRBV28; clone size: NA; D gene: NA; J gene: TRBJ1-2; CDR3 DNA: TGTGCCAGCAGTCAGGCTGGCTACACCTTC; CDR3 protein: CASSQAGYTF
V gene: TRBV15; clone size: NA; D gene: TRBD1; J gene: TRBJ1-5; CDR3 DNA: TGTGCCACCAGCAGGTTGGGACAGCAAACTCATCAGCCCCAGCATTTT; CDR3 protein: CATSRLGQQTHQPQHF
V gene: TRBV3-1; clone size: many; D gene: TRBD2; J gene: TRBJ2-5; CDR3 DNA: TGTGCCAGCAGCCCAGGGACTAGCGGTAGGGAGACCCAGTACTTC; CDR3 protein: CASSPGTSGRETQYF
V gene: TRBV7-2; clone size: many; D gene: TRBD1; J gene: TRBJ2-5; CDR3 DNA: TGTGCGACAGGGACCCTCCAAGAGACCCAGTACTTC; CDR3 protein: CATGTLQETQYF
V gene: TRBV6-1; clone size: many; D gene: NA; J gene: TRBJ2-1; CDR3 DNA: TGTGCCAGCAGTGAAAAAGGAGGGACCAGGGGTGAGCAGTTCTTC; CDR3 protein: CASSEKGGTRGEQFF
V gene: TRBV15; clone size: few; D gene: NA; J gene: TRBJ1-4; CDR3 DNA: TGTGCCACCAGCAGATACAGGGCAACTAATGAAAAACTGTTTTTT; CDR3 protein: CATSRYRATNEKLFF
V gene: TRBV25-1; clone size: NA; D gene: TRBD1; J gene: TRBJ1-2; CDR3 DNA: TGTGCCAGCAGTGTGCTCACGACAGGGTCCGCTGGCTACACCTTC; CDR3 protein: CASSVLTTGSAGYTF
V gene: TRBV10-3; clone size: many; D gene: TRBD2; J gene: TRBJ2-3; CDR3 DNA: TGTGCCATCAGTGATGGCACTAGCGGGATCACAGATACGCAGTATTTT; CDR3 protein: CAISDGTSGITDTQYF
V gene: TRBV7-8; clone size: many; D gene: NA; J gene: TRBJ2-7; CDR3 DNA: TGTGCCAGCAGCGCTTGGGACAACCGCTACGAGCAGTACTTC; CDR3 protein: CASSAWDNRYEQYF
V gene: TRBV20-1; clone size: many; D gene: TRBD2; J gene: TRBJ2-1; CDR3 DNA: TGCAGTGCTAGGGCCGGACTAGCGGCCTCCTACAATGAGCAGTTCTTC; CDR3 protein: CSARAGLAASYNEQFF
V gene: TRBV3-1; clone size: few; D gene: TRBD2; J gene: TRBJ2-7; CDR3 DNA: TGTGCCAGCAGCCAAGTCCCAGCGGGAGCGGGTGAGCAGTACTTC; CDR3 protein: CASSQVPAGAGEQYF
V gene: TRBV7-2; clone size: NA; D gene: TRBD2; J gene: TRBJ2-1; CDR3 DNA: TGTGCCAGCAGCGCCGGGACTAGCGGGATATATGAGCAGTTCTTC; CDR3 protein: CASSAGTSGIYEQFF
V gene: TRBV7-9; clone size: NA; D gene: TRBD2; J gene: TRBJ2-3; CDR3 DNA: TGTGCCAGCCGCTTTAGGGGACTAGCGAAAGATACGCAGTATTTT; CDR3 protein: CASRFRGLAKDTQYF
V gene: TRBV2; clone size: NA; D gene: NA; J gene: TRBJ1-5; CDR3 DNA: TGTGCCAGCAGTTTATCCTCTCATCAGCCCCAGCATTTT; CDR3 protein: CASSLSSHQPQHF
V gene: TRBV18; clone size: many; D gene: TRBD1; J gene: TRBJ2-5; CDR3 DNA: TGTGCCAGCTCACCCCCGAGACAGGGGGCTGGAACCCAGTACTTC; CDR3 protein: CASSPPRQGAGTQYF
V gene: TRBV20-1; clone size: many; D gene: NA; J gene: TRBJ2-1; CDR3 DNA: TGCAGTGCTAGCGGACCAAACTCCTACAATGAGCAGTTCTTC; CDR3 protein: CSASGPNSYNEQFF
V gene: TRBV9; clone size: many; D gene: NA; J gene: TRBJ1-2; CDR3 DNA: TGTGCCAGCAGCGTAGATGACTACAACTATGGCTACACCTTC; CDR3 protein: CASSVDDYNYGYTF
V gene: TRBV29-1; clone size: few; D gene: NA; J gene: TRBJ2-7; CDR3 DNA: TGCAGCGTTGCCGGGGATGCCTACGAGCAGTACTTC; CDR3 protein: CSVAGDAYEQYF
V gene: TRBV7-2; clone size: many; D gene: TRBD2; J gene: TRBJ2-5; CDR3 DNA: TGTGCCAGCAGCCCCGGGACTAGCGGGAGCCTCCAAGAGACCCAGTACTTC; CDR3 protein: CASSPGTSGSLQETQYF
V gene: TRBV6-1; clone size: few; D gene: NA; J gene: TRBJ1-5; CDR3 DNA: TGTGCCAGCAACGATAATCAGCCCCAGCATTTT; CDR3 protein: CASNDNQPQHF
V gene: TRBV3-1; clone size: few; D gene: NA; J gene: TRBJ1-6; CDR3 DNA: TGTGCCAGCAGCCAAGACACTCATAATTCACCCCTCCACTTT; CDR3 protein: CASSQDTHNSPLHF
V gene: TRBV12-3/TRBV12-4; clone size: few; D gene: NA; J gene: TRBJ2-7; CDR3 DNA: TGTGCCAGCAGCCCCCGGACCTACGAGCAGTACTTC; CDR3 protein: CASSPRTYEQYF
V gene: TRBV20-1; clone size: many; D gene: NA; J gene: TRBJ2-1; CDR3 DNA: TGCAGTCCACAGGGGGGGGGGCAGTTCTTC; CDR3 protein: CSPQGGGQFF
V gene: TRBV3-1; clone size: many; D gene: TRBD1; J gene: TRBJ1-3; CDR3 DNA: TGTGCCAGCACTCATAAGGACAGGGGGCTTGGAAACACCATATATTTT; CDR3 protein: CASTHKDRGLGNTIYF
V gene: TRBV25-1; clone size: NA; D gene: NA; J gene: TRBJ1-2; CDR3 DNA: TGTGCCAGCAGAGCCAGGGGTTCGTATGGCTACACCTTC; CDR3 protein: CASRARGSYGYTF
V gene: TRBV3-1; clone size: many; D gene: NA; J gene: TRBJ1-1; CDR3 DNA: TGTGCCAGCAGCCAGAAATCGAACACTGAAGCTTTCTTT; CDR3 protein: CASSQKSNTEAFF
V gene: TRBV19; clone size: few; D gene: NA; J gene: TRBJ2-5; CDR3 DNA: TGTGCCAGTAGTAGGGGCGAGGGGGAGACCCAGTACTTC; CDR3 protein: CASSRGEGETQYF
V gene: TRBV12-3/TRBV12-4; clone size: NA; D gene: TRBD1; J gene: TRBJ2-7; CDR3 DNA: TGTGCCGGCAGTGTGATGGGACAGCCTGAGTACGAGCAGTACTTC; CDR3 protein: CAGSVMGQPEYEQYF
V gene: TRBV5-1; clone size: few; D gene: TRBD2; J gene: TRBJ2-2; CDR3 DNA: TGCGCCAGCAGCGGAGCTAGCGGGAACACCGGGGAGCTGTTTTTT; CDR3 protein: CASSGASGNTGELFF
V gene: TRBV18; clone size: many; D gene: TRBD1; J gene: TRBJ2-5; CDR3 DNA: TGTGCCAGCTCACATGGACAGGAATGGGAGACCCAGTACTTC; CDR3 protein: CASSHGQEWETQYF
V gene: TRBV4-1; clone size: few; D gene: NA; J gene: TRBJ1-5; CDR3 DNA: TGCGCCAGCAGCCAAGGTACCACTAGCAATCAGCCCCAGCATTTT; CDR3 protein: CASSQGTTSNQPQHF
V gene: TRBV5-1; clone size: many; D gene: TRBD1; J gene: TRBJ2-1; CDR3 DNA: TGCGCCAGCAGCCAAGAGGGGACAGACTACAATGAGCAGTTCTTC; CDR3 protein: CASSQEGTDYNEQFF
V gene: TRBV30; clone size: few; D gene: NA; J gene: TRBJ2-7; CDR3 DNA: TGTGCCTGGAGTCCAATTGAGGGGCGGTACGAGCAGTACTTC; CDR3 protein: CAWSPIEGRYEQYF
V gene: TRBV7-3; clone size: many; D gene: NA; J gene: TRBJ1-2; CDR3 DNA: TGTGCCAGCAGCCAAGCCCGGATCTATGGCTACACCTTC; CDR3 protein: CASSQARIYGYTF
V gene: TRBV7-9; clone size: NA; D gene: NA; J gene: TRBJ1-3; CDR3 DNA: TGTGCCAGCTTCAGGGGCTCTGGAAACACCATATATTTT; CDR3 protein: CASFRGSGNTIYF
V gene: TRBV28; clone size: many; D gene: NA; J gene: TRBJ2-7; CDR3 DNA: TGTGCCAGCAGGTCGGGACCCCTTATGACCTCCTACGAGCAGTACTTC; CDR3 protein: CASRSGPLMTSYEQYF
V gene: TRBV11-2; clone size: NA; D gene: NA; J gene: TRBJ2-1; CDR3 DNA: TGTGCCAGCAGAAGCGCCCCGGTGTCTCCTGAGCAGTTCTTC; CDR3 protein: CASRSAPVSPEQFF
V gene: TRBV10-3; clone size: few; D gene: NA; J gene: TRBJ1-1; CDR3 DNA: TGTGCCACCTCACACGGGACGTCGAACACTGAAGCTTTCTTT; CDR3 protein: CATSHGTSNTEAFF
V gene: TRBV9; clone size: NA; D gene: TRBD2; J gene: TRBJ2-1; CDR3 DNA: TGTGCCAGCAGCGTAGTAGCGGGAGGGGGGGGTGAGCAGTTCTTC; CDR3 protein: CASSVVAGGGGEQFF
V gene: TRBV12-3/TRBV12-4; clone size: NA; D gene: NA; J gene: TRBJ2-7; CDR3 DNA: TGTGCCAGCAGTGGAAGTTTAGCCGGGAGTGAGCAGTACTTC; CDR3 protein: CASSGSLAGSEQYF
V gene: TRBV3-1; clone size: many; D gene: TRBD2; J gene: TRBJ2-1; CDR3 DNA: TGTGCCAGCAGCCAAGATTTAGCGGGAGGCTACAATGAGCAGTTCTTC; CDR3 protein: CASSQDLAGGYNEQFF
V gene: TRBV6-1; clone size: once; D gene: TRBD2; J gene: TRBJ2-7; CDR3 DNA: TGTGCCAGCAGTGAACCCGGGACTAGCGGGCCCTACGAGCAGTACTTC; CDR3 protein: CASSEPGTSGPYEQYF
V gene: TRBV7-8; clone size: many; D gene: TRBD2; J gene: TRBJ2-7; CDR3 DNA: TGTGCCAGCAGCTTAATCCGACCCGGGACTAGCGGACTTTGGCAGTACTTC; CDR3 protein: CASSLIRPGTSGLWQYF
V gene: TRBV5-1; clone size: NA; D gene: NA; J gene: TRBJ2-7; CDR3 DNA: TGCGCCAGCGCCTATGGGGGCTTGAGCTCCTACGAGCAGTACTTC; CDR3 protein: CASAYGGLSSYEQYF